This TCR beta chain was profiled in a study of control samples from healthy donors and cancer patients. TCRdb's table, derived via immunoSEQ multiplex PCR, lists solely in-frame clones and lacks some. Here the sample spans roughly 70,000 clones, approximately 94% being singletons. This TCR was recovered from a woman aged 25 to 45 in good health. The sequencing input was blood.

The CDR3 is CASSSRQGTNEQFF. CDR3 nucleotides: TGTGCCAGCAGCTCAAGACAGGGGACGAATGAGCAGTTCTTC. The rearrangement links TRBV11-3 to TRBJ2-1; 8 nucleotides line up with TRBD1. Trimming removed 4 bases from V and 7 bases from J; junction bases left unmatched: 6. Germline CDR1 reads SGHNT; CDR2 reads YENEEA. The CDR3 contains 14 residues.